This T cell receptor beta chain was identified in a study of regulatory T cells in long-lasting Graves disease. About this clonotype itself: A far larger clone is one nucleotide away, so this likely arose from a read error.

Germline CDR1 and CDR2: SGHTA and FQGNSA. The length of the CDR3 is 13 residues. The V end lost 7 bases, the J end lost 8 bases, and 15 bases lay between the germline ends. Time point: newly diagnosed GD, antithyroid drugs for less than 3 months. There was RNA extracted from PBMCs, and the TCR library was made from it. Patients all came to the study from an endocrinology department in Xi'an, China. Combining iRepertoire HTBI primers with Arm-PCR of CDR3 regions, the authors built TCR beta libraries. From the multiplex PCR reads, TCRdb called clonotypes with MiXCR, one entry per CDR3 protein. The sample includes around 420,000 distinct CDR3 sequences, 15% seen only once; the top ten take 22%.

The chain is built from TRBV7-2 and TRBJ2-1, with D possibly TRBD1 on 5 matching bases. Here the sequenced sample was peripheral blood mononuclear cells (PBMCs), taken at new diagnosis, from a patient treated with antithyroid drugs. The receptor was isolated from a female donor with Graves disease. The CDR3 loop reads CASIGLPQDEQFF. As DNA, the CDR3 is TGTGCCAGCATCGGATTACCACAGGATGAGCAGTTCTTC.